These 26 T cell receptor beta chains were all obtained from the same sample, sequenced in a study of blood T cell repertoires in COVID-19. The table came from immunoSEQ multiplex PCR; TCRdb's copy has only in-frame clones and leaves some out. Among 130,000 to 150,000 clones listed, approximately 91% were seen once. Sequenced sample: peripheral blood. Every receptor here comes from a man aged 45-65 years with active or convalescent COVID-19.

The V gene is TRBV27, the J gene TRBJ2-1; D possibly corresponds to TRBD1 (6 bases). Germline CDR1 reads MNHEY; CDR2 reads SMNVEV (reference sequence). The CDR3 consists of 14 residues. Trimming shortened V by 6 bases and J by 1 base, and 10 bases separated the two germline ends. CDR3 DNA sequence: TGTGCCAGCAGCCGACAGGTTTCCTACAATGAGCAGTTCTTC. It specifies CASSRQVSYNEQFF.

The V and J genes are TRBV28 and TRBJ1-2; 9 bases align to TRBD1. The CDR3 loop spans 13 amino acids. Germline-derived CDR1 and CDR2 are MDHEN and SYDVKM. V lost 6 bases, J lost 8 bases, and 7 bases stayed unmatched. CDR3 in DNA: TGTGCCAGCAGCCAGGACAGGGGAAGCGGCTACACCTTC. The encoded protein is CASSQDRGSGYTF.

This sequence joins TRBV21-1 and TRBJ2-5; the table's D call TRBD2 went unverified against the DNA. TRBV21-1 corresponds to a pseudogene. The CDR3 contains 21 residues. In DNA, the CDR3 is TGTGCCAGCAGCAAAAATGAGTGGGCGGGAGGGCTGCTTTTAACTAGAGAGACCCAGTACTTC. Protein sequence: CASSKNEWAGGLLLTRETQYF.

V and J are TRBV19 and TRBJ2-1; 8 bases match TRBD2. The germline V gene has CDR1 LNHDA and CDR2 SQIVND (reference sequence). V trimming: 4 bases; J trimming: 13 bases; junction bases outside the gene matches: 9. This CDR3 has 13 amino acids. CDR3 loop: CASSTGAGGTQFF. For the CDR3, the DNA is TGTGCCAGTAGTACGGGGGCGGGAGGAACTCAGTTCTTC.

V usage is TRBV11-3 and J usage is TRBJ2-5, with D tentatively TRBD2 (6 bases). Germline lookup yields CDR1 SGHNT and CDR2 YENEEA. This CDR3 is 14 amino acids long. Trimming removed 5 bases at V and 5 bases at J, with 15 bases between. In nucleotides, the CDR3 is TGTGCCAGCAGCCGAGGCGGGGACTCCGAGACCCAGTACTTC. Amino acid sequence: CASSRGGDSETQYF.

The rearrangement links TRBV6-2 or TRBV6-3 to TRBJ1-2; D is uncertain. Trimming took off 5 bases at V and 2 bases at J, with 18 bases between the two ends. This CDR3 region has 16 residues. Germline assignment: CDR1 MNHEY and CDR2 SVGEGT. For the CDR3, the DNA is TGTGCCAGCAGTCCCAGAAGTCGGGAGACCAACTATGGCTACACCTTC. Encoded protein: CASSPRSRETNYGYTF.

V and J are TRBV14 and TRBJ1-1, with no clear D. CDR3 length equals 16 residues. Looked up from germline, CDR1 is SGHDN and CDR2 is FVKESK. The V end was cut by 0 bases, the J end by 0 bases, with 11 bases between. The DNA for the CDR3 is TGTGCCAGCAGCCAAGAAGTTCGGTCTTTGAACACTGAAGCTTTCTTT. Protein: CASSQEVRSLNTEAFF.

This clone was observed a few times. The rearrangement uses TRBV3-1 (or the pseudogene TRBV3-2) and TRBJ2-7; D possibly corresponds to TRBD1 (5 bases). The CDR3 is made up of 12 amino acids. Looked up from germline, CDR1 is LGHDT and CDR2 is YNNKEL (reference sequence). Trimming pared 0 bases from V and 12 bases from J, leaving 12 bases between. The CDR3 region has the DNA TGTGCCAGCAGCCAAGATTGGACACATCCGTACTTC. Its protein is CASSQDWTHPYF.

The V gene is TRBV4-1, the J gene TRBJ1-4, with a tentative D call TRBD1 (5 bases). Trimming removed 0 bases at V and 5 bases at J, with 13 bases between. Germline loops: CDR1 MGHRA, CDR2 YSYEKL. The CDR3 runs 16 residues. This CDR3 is CASSQERRRGNEKLFF. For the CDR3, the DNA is TGCGCCAGCAGCCAAGAAAGGCGAAGGGGAAATGAAAAACTGTTTTTT.

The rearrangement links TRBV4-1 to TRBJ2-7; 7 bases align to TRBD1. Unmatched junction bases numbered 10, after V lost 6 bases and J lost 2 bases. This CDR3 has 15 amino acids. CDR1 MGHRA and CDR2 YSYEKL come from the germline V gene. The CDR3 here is CASSPAGTVPYEQYF. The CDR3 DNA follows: TGCGCCAGCAGTCCAGCCGGGACAGTACCCTACGAGCAGTACTTC.

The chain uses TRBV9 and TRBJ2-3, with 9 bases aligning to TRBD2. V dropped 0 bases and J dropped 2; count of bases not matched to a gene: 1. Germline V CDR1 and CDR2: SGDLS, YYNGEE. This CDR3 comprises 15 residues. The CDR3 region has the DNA TGTGCCAGCAGCGTAGCTAGCGGGACCACAGATACGCAGTATTTT. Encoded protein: CASSVASGTTDTQYF.

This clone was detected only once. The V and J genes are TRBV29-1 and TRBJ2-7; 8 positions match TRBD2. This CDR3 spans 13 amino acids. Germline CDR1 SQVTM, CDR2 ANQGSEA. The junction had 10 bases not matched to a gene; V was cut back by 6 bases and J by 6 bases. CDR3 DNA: TGCAGCGTCAGGCGGGCGGCGGGGGGCGAGCAGTACTTC. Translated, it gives CSVRRAAGGEQYF.

This CDR3 is CASSQGGRTQDTQYF. The CDR3 DNA follows: TGCGCCAGCAGCCAAGGGGGGAGGACTCAAGATACGCAGTATTTT. The V call is TRBV4-1, the J call TRBJ2-3; a weak D match, TRBD2 (6 bases). CDR1 is MGHRA, CDR2 YSYEKL, per germline. The CDR3 loop spans 15 amino acids. Trimming cost V 1 base and J 5 bases, with 13 bases left between them.

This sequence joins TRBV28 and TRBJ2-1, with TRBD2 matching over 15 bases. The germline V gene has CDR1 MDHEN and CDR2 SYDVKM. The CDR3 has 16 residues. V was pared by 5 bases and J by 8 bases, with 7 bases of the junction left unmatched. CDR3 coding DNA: TGTGCCAGCAGTGTGGGACTAGCGGGAGGTAGCGATGAGCAGTTCTTC. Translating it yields CASSVGLAGGSDEQFF.

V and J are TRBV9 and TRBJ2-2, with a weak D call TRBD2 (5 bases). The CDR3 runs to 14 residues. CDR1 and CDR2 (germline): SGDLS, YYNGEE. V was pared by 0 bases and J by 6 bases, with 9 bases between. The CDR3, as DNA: TGTGCCAGCAGCGTAGCGGGGAATCCCGGGGAGCTGTTTTTT. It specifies CASSVAGNPGELFF.

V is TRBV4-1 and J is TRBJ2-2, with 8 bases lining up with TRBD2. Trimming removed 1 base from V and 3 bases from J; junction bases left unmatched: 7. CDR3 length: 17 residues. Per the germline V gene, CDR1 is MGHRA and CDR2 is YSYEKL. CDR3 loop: CASSQGTGGPHTGELFF. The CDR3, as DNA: TGCGCCAGCAGCCAAGGTACGGGAGGGCCGCACACCGGGGAGCTGTTTTTT.

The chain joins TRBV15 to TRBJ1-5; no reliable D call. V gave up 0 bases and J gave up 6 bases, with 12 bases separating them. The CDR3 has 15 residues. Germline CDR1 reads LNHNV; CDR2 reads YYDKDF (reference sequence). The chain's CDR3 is CATSRDLDRSQPQHF. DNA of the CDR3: TGTGCCACCAGCAGAGATTTGGATAGGAGTCAGCCCCAGCATTTT.

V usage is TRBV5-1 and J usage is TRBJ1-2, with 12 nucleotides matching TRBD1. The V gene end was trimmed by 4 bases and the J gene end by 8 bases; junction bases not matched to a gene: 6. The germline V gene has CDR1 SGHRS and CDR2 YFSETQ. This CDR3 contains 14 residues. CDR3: CASSGDRGQYGYTF. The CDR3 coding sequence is TGCGCCAGCAGCGGGGACAGGGGGCAGTACGGCTACACCTTC. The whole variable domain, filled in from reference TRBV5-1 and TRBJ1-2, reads KAGVTQTPRYLIKTRGQQVTLSCSPISGHRSVSWYQQTPGQGLQFLFEYFSETQRNKGNFPGRFSGRQFSNSRSEMNVSTLELGDSALYLCASSGDRGQYGYTFGSGTRLTVV.

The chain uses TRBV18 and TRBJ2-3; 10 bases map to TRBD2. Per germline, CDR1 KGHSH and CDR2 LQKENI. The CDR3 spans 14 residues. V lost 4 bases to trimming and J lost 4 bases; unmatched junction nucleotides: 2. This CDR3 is CASSQAGGPDTQYF. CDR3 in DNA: TGTGCCAGCTCACAAGCGGGAGGGCCAGATACGCAGTATTTT.

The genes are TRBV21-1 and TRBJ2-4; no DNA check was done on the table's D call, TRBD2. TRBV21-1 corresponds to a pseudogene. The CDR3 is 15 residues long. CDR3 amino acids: CASLTLYLAKNIQYF. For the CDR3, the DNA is TGTGCCAGCCTTACTCTCTACCTAGCCAAAAACATTCAGTACTTC.

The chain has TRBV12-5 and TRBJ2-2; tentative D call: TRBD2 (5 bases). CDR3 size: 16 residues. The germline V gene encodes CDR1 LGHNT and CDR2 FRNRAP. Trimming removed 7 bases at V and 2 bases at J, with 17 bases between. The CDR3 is CASAYRTGSNTGELFF. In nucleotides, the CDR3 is TGTGCTAGTGCCTACCGGACGGGGTCAAACACCGGGGAGCTGTTTTTT.

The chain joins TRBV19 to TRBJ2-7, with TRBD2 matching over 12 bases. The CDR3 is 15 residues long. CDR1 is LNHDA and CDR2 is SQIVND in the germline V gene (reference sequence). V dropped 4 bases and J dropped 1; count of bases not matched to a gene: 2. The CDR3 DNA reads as TGTGCCAGTAGTAGGACTAGCGGGAAATCCTACGAGCAGTACTTC. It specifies CASSRTSGKSYEQYF.

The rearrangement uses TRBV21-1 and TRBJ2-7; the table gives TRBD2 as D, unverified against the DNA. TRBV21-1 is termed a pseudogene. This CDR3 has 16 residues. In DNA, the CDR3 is TGTGCCAGCAGCAAAGTTCCTAGCGGGAGTTCCTACGAGCAGTACTTC. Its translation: CASSKVPSGSSYEQYF.

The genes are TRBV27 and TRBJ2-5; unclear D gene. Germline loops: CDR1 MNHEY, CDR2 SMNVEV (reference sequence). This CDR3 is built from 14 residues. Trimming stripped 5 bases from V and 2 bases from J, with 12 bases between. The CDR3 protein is CASSPGSNQETQYF. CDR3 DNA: TGTGCCAGCAGTCCAGGTTCCAATCAAGAGACCCAGTACTTC.

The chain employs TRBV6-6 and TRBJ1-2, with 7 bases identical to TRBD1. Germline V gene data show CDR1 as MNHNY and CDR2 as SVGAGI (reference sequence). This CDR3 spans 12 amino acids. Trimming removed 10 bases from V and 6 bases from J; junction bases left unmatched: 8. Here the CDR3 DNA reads TGTGCCAACCGACAGGGCAGCCATGGCTACACCTTC. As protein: CANRQGSHGYTF.

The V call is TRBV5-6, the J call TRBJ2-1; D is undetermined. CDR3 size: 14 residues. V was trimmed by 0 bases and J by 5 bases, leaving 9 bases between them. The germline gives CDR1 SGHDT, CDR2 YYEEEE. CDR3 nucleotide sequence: TGTGCCAGCAGCTTGGCCCGGAGTCACAATGAGCAGTTCTTC. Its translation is CASSLARSHNEQFF.